These T cell receptor beta chains were read from a single sample in a study of PD-L1 blockade in urothelial cancer. Assay: immunoSEQ multiplex PCR; the TCRdb copy retains only in-frame clones and omits some. The sample holds 15,000 to 20,000 clones, about 83% seen once. The material sequenced was PBMCs, taken around atezolizumab (anti-PD-L1) treatment. The receptors shown here come from a man between 50 and 59 years old with urothelial cancer. CDR3s include the opening cysteine and the closing phenylalanine or tryptophan. A D gene is named only where the DNA matches it firmly. Size is stated for part of the rows, as once, few or many counts, or as a class when the clone is expanded.

V gene	J gene	D gene	clone size	CDR3 DNA	CDR3 protein
TRBV19	TRBJ1-5	TRBD1	.	TGTGCCAGTAGTTGGACAGGGCCCAGCAATCAGCCCCAGCATTTT	CASSWTGPSNQPQHF
TRBV29-1	TRBJ2-2	TRBD1	.	TGCAGCGTTGAAGATTTCAAGGGAAGGGGGCGAACCGGGGAGCTGTTTTTT	CSVEDFKGRGRTGELFF
TRBV7-2	TRBJ1-6	.	.	TGTGCCAGCAGTACGAGGTCCTATAATTCACCCCTCCACTTT	CASSTRSYNSPLHF
TRBV30	TRBJ2-7	.	few	TGTGCCTGGGGGGGGAATTCCTACGAGCAGTACTTC	CAWGGNSYEQYF
TRBV7-2	TRBJ2-1	.	.	TGTGCCAGCAGCTCCCGGGAATACAATGAGCAGTTCTTC	CASSSREYNEQFF
TRBV6-6	TRBJ1-1	TRBD1	.	TGTGCCAGCACCAAACCTGGACAGGGGAGAACTGAAGCTTTCTTT	CASTKPGQGRTEAFF
TRBV29-1	TRBJ1-1	TRBD1	few	TGCAGCGGGAGCGACGGGACAGCCATGAACACTGAAGCTTTCTTT	CSGSDGTAMNTEAFF
TRBV27	TRBJ2-1	TRBD2	.	TGTGCCAGCAGGGGACTAGCGGACCCCTACAATGAGCAGTTCTTC	CASRGLADPYNEQFF
TRBV19	TRBJ2-3	TRBD2	.	TGTGCCAGTAGCCCCCGCCGGGCTAGCGGGAGAGATACGCAGTATTTT	CASSPRRASGRDTQYF
TRBV11-2	TRBJ2-2	TRBD2	.	TGTGCCAGCACCGAGCGGGGGGCGAACACCGGGGAGCTGTTTTTT	CASTERGANTGELFF
TRBV30	TRBJ2-1	.	.	TGTGCCTGGACCTTCTACAATGAGCAGTTCTTC	CAWTFYNEQFF
TRBV15	TRBJ2-7	TRBD2	once	TGTGCCACCAGCAGAACGGTGACTAGCGACTACGAGCAGTACTTC	CATSRTVTSDYEQYF
TRBV9	TRBJ1-3	TRBD1	.	TGTGCCAGCACCCAGACAGGGTCTAACTCTGGAAACACCATATATTTT	CASTQTGSNSGNTIYF